This T cell receptor (beta chain) stems from a study of cytomegalovirus exposure and HLA in healthy donors. Amplification used 60 Vbeta primers and 13 Jbeta primers. This table comes from immunoSEQ multiplex PCR, and its TCRdb copy is limited to in-frame clones, with some not included. Among some 200,000 clones, approximately 85% were seen once, and the ten largest hold 6.5%. This clone was observed a few times. Trimming cost V 5 bases and J 4 bases; bases outside gene matches: 5. Looked up from germline, CDR1 is SGHTA and CDR2 is FQGNSA. This CDR3 contains 14 residues. The sequenced material came from PBMCs. This sequence was found in a woman between 50 and 59 years old in good health and CMV-seropositive. The rearrangement links TRBV7-2 to TRBJ2-5; 9 bases align to TRBD1. The CDR3 loop reads CASSLGTGRETQYF. The DNA for the CDR3 is TGTGCCAGCAGCCTAGGGACAGGGAGAGAGACCCAGTACTTC.